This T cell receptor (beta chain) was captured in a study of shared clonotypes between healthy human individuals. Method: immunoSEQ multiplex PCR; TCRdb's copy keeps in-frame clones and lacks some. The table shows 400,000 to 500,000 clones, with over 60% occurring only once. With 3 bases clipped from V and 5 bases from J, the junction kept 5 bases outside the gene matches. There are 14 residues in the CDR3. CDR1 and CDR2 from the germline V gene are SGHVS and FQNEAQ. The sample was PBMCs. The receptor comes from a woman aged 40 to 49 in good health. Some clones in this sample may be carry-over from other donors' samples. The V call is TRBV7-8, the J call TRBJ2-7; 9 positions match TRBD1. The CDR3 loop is CASSLGQGFHEQYF. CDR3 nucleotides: TGTGCCAGCAGCTTGGGACAGGGTTTCCACGAGCAGTACTTC.